The sample holds one count of the clone carrying this T cell receptor (beta chain). Germline V gene sequence: CDR1 SGHVS, CDR2 FNYEAQ. The germline V and J ends were trimmed by 5 bases and 8 bases, with 12 bases remaining between them. This CDR3 is built from 13 residues. These data originate in a study of blood T cell repertoires in COVID-19. Overall study: The origin of the acute and convalescent COVID-19 samples was the United States, Italy and Spain. Sources were T cells, B-cell-depleted T cells, or PBMCs; the material itself was cDNA or gDNA.

Repertoires were generated with immunoSEQ multiplex PCR, while TCRdb's copy carries only in-frame clones and drops some. The table includes some 110,000 clones, 75% to 90% detected once. This chain connects TRBV7-6 to TRBJ2-2; D ambiguous. Sequencing was done on a sample of peripheral blood. This TCR was recovered from a woman aged 70-85 years with acute or convalescent COVID-19. Here the CDR3 DNA reads TGTGCCAGCAGCGCCGACATCAGAGGGGAGCTGTTTTTT. Its protein product is CASSADIRGELFF.